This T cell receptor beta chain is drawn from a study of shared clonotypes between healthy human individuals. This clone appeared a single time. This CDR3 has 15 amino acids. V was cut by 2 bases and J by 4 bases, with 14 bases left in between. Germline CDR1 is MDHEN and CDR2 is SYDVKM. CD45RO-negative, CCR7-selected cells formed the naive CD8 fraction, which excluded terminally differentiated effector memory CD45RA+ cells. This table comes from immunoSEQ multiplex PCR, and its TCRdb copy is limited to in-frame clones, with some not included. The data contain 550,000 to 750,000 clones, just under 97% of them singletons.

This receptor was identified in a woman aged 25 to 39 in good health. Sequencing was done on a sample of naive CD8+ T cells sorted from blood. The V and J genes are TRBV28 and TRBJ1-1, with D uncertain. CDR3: CASSLRRIVGTEAFF. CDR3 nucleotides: TGTGCCAGCAGTTTACGAAGGATTGTTGGCACTGAAGCTTTCTTT. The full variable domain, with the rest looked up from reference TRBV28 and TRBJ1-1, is DVKVTQSSRYLVKRTGEKVFLECVQDMDHENMFWYRQDPGLGLRLIYFSYDVKMKEKGDIPEGYSVSREKKERFSLILESASTNQTSMYLCASSLRRIVGTEAFFGQGTRLTVV.